The 14 T cell receptor beta chains listed next were all sequenced from one sample in a study of blood T cell repertoires in COVID-19. Clones were sequenced by immunoSEQ multiplex PCR, and TCRdb holds only the in-frame ones, with some missing. The sample yields roughly 50,000 clones, less than 95% seen once. The sequencing input was peripheral blood. The receptor source for this set is a woman aged 35 to 49 with active COVID-19.

J is TRBJ1-1 and V is TRBV5-1, with D perhaps matching TRBD1 (6 bases). Germline V gene sequence: CDR1 SGHRS, CDR2 YFSETQ. The CDR3 is 15 residues long. Trimming pared 4 bases from V and 2 bases from J, leaving 15 bases between. The CDR3 DNA follows: TGCGCCAGCAGCACACAAGGGGGACCAAACACTGAAGCTTTCTTT. Protein: CASSTQGGPNTEAFF.

The chain employs TRBV25-1 and TRBJ2-1; 8 nucleotides match TRBD2. In germline, CDR1 is MGHDK, CDR2 SYGVNS. J was trimmed by 2 bases and V by 3 bases; bases with no gene match: 3. The CDR3 extends over 15 amino acids. CDR3 amino acids: CASSEVRGAYNEQFF. The CDR3 nucleotides are TGTGCCAGCAGTGAGGTGCGGGGGGCCTACAATGAGCAGTTCTTC.

The chain uses TRBV10-3 and TRBJ2-5, with 7 bases identical to TRBD1. V lost 6 bases to trimming and J lost 5 bases; unmatched junction nucleotides: 3. The CDR3 has 12 residues. Germline CDR1 ENHRY, CDR2 SYGVKD. CDR3 region: CAIRAGGETQYF. The CDR3 nucleotides read TGTGCCATCAGGGCAGGGGGTGAGACCCAGTACTTC.

This chain joins TRBV11-3 and TRBJ1-2, with D hard to call. Trimming cost V 5 bases and J 1 base, with 8 bases left between them. Germline V gene lookup returns CDR1 SGHNT and CDR2 YENEEA. The CDR3 contains 13 residues. The chain's CDR3 is CASSTGVNYGYTF. The CDR3 DNA reads TGTGCCAGCAGCACCGGGGTTAACTATGGCTACACCTTC.

This clone showed up just a few times. CDR3 nucleotide sequence: TGTGCCAGCAGTGAGGGCCATCATAATTCACCCCTCCACTTT. Amino acid sequence: CASSEGHHNSPLHF. The chain carries TRBV25-1 and TRBJ1-6, with D unresolved. The germline V gene has CDR1 MGHDK and CDR2 SYGVNS. The CDR3 runs to 14 residues. V lost 3 bases to trimming and J lost 5 bases, with 8 bases between them.

The J gene is TRBJ2-1, the V gene TRBV5-4, with 9 bases fitting TRBD1. Per the germline V gene, CDR1 is SGHNT and CDR2 is YYREEE (reference sequence). V was pared by 0 bases and J by 4 bases, with 2 bases of the junction left unmatched. CDR3 length equals 15 residues. CDR3 sequence (DNA): TGTGCCAGCAGCTTGGGACAGGGGGAGTACAATGAGCAGTTCTTC. Amino acid sequence: CASSLGQGEYNEQFF.

This clone was observed once. The J gene is TRBJ2-7, the V gene TRBV5-1, with TRBD1 matching 9 bases. Germline trimming cut 4 bases from V and 4 bases from J; bases unmatched to any gene: 9. There are 15 residues in the CDR3. The germline CDR1 and CDR2 sequences are SGHRS and YFSETQ. In DNA, the CDR3 is TGCGCCAGCAGCCTCCGGACAGGGGCTTCATACGAGCAGTACTTC. Amino acid sequence: CASSLRTGASYEQYF. Looking up the rest from reference TRBV5-1 and TRBJ2-7 gives the full variable domain: KAGVTQTPRYLIKTRGQQVTLSCSPISGHRSVSWYQQTPGQGLQFLFEYFSETQRNKGNFPGRFSGRQFSNSRSEMNVSTLELGDSALYLCASSLRTGASYEQYFGPGTRLTVT.

This chain uses TRBV4-1 with TRBJ2-7, with a possible D match to TRBD1 (5 bases). Trimming pared 4 bases from V and 0 bases from J, leaving 10 bases between. Per the germline V gene, CDR1 is MGHRA and CDR2 is YSYEKL. The CDR3 has 14 amino acids. CDR3 sequence reads: CASSLQVPSYEQYF. DNA for the CDR3: TGCGCCAGCAGCCTACAGGTTCCCTCCTACGAGCAGTACTTC.

The rearrangement joins TRBV7-8 to TRBJ1-6, with 9 bases aligning to TRBD1. From germline, CDR1 is SGHVS and CDR2 FQNEAQ. With V trimmed by 10 bases and J by 6 bases, 7 bases remained unmatched. The CDR3 spans 14 residues. CDR3 protein: CATARTGVNSPLHF. The CDR3 bases are TGTGCCACAGCAAGGACAGGGGTTAATTCACCCCTCCACTTT.

The chain recombines TRBV2 with TRBJ1-2; a possible D gene is TRBD1 (6 bases). Germline CDR1 is SNHLY and CDR2 is FYNNEI. The V end was cut by 5 bases, the J end by 2 bases, with 9 bases between. The CDR3 has 13 residues. The CDR3 DNA is TGTGCCAGCAGTACCGGACAGAACTATGGCTACACCTTC. It is translated as CASSTGQNYGYTF.

The rearrangement uses TRBV25-1 and TRBJ1-2; 12 nucleotides align to TRBD1. Trimming took 6 bases from V and 3 from J; bases not matched to a gene: 2. The germline V gene has CDR1 MGHDK and CDR2 SYGVNS. The CDR3 length is 14 residues. The CDR3 DNA follows: TGTGCCAGCAGAGGGGACAGGGGGCACTATGGCTACACCTTC. This encodes CASRGDRGHYGYTF.

The rearrangement joins TRBV4-2 to TRBJ2-7, with TRBD2 matching 7 bases. V shed 0 bases and J 2 bases; nucleotides not matched to a gene: 10. The CDR3 runs to 17 residues. Germline V gene data show CDR1 as LGHNA and CDR2 as YNFKEQ. The CDR3 spells CASSQDPMAGDPYEQYF. CDR3 DNA: TGTGCCAGCAGCCAAGATCCCATGGCGGGGGATCCCTACGAGCAGTACTTC.

The rearrangement uses TRBV2 and TRBJ1-4; D remains unclear. CDR3 length equals 16 residues. Trimming removed 0 bases from V and 4 bases from J, with 12 bases in between. Germline assignment: CDR1 SNHLY and CDR2 FYNNEI. DNA of the CDR3: TGTGCCAGCAGTGAAGCGCGAGGCAGAGATAATGAAAAACTGTTTTTT. It specifies CASSEARGRDNEKLFF.

This clone has just one count. The CDR3 DNA reads as TGTGCCAGCAGCACATCCGGGACTAGCGGGGGGAAAATCTCCTACAATGAGCAGTTCTTC. Amino acid sequence: CASSTSGTSGGKISYNEQFF. V is TRBV21-1 and J is TRBJ2-1; no DNA check was done on the table's D call, TRBD2. TRBV21-1 is classified as a pseudogene. The CDR3 runs 20 residues.